This is a list of T cell receptor beta chains from one sample in a study of T-cell memory formation after mild COVID-19. TCRdb itself ran the 5' RACE reads through MiXCR, one entry per CDR3 protein. The sample holds 65,000 to 95,000 distinct CDR3 sequences; 10% to 15% are singletons and the top ten take around two fifths. The sample was PBMCs or a T cell subset sorted from them (not recorded which). These receptors were obtained from a man between 18 and 29 years old who had mild COVID-19 (a few samples of this study predate the infection). Cell type and time point are not known. Both conserved end residues are part of each CDR3. D genes are given only for firm matches. Expanded clones are given a class, and other clones once, few, many or no size at all.

>TRBV29-1|TRBJ2-1|NA|many
CSLSNGDEQFF
TGCAGCCTCTCCAACGGGGATGAGCAGTTCTTC
>TRBV19|TRBJ1-6|NA|few
CASRPGDAYNSPLHF
TGTGCCAGTAGACCAGGGGATGCCTATAATTCACCCCTCCACTTT
>TRBV9|TRBJ1-1|NA|few
CASSRADTRMNTEAFF
TGTGCCAGCAGTCGAGCCGACACAAGGATGAACACTGAAGCTTTCTTT
>TRBV7-9|TRBJ2-3|NA|many
CASTPSTDTQYF
TGTGCCAGCACTCCAAGCACAGATACGCAGTATTTT
>TRBV6-2/TRBV6-3|TRBJ1-1|TRBD1|few
CASKTGVTEAFF
TGTGCCAGCAAGACAGGGGTCACTGAAGCTTTCTTT
>TRBV6-2/TRBV6-3|TRBJ2-3|TRBD2|few
CASSYPGLIAGRTDTQYF
TGTGCCAGCAGTTACCCCGGCCTAATAGCGGGGCGCACAGATACGCAGTATTTT
>TRBV19|TRBJ1-5|NA|NA
CASSIAEYSNQPQHF
TGTGCCAGTAGTATAGCAGAATATAGCAATCAGCCCCAGCATTTT
>TRBV6-5|TRBJ2-5|TRBD2|NA
CASSSGGAQETQYF
TGTGCCAGCAGTTCGGGGGGGGCACAAGAGACCCAGTACTTC
>TRBV7-8|TRBJ2-2|TRBD1|few
CASSLVGQGRGELFF
TGTGCCAGCAGCTTAGTAGGACAGGGGCGAGGGGAGCTGTTTTTT
>TRBV7-2|TRBJ1-1|NA|few
CASSLDWANTEAFF
TGTGCCAGCAGCTTAGACTGGGCAAACACTGAAGCTTTCTTT
>TRBV14|TRBJ1-5|NA|few
CASSLRKTGDEDSNQPQHF
TGTGCCAGCAGCCTACGTAAGACGGGGGACGAAGATAGCAATCAGCCCCAGCATTTT
>TRBV5-1|TRBJ1-2|TRBD1|NA
CASSLTKGQGSGYGYTF
TGCGCCAGCAGCCTCACCAAGGGACAGGGATCCGGCTATGGCTACACCTTC
>TRBV6-2/TRBV6-3|TRBJ2-1|NA|few
CASSYSTIRQYNEQFF
TGTGCCAGCAGTTACTCGACCATCCGTCAATACAATGAGCAGTTCTTC
>TRBV7-2|TRBJ1-3|NA|few
CASSSAPGYGNTIYF
TGTGCCAGCAGCTCCGCGCCGGGTTACGGAAACACCATATATTTT
>TRBV5-1|TRBJ2-3|NA|NA
CASSSTQGTDTQYF
TGCGCCAGCAGCTCAACCCAGGGAACAGATACGCAGTATTTT
>TRBV6-6|TRBJ2-2|TRBD2|few
CASSYKAGGTGELFF
TGTGCCAGCAGTTACAAAGCGGGGGGGACCGGGGAGCTGTTTTTT
>TRBV20-1|TRBJ2-6|NA|NA
CSASRGGSSGANVLTF
TGCAGTGCTAGCAGGGGCGGCTCCTCTGGGGCCAACGTCCTGACTTTC
>TRBV12-3/TRBV12-4|TRBJ2-1|TRBD1|NA
CASSPGQGAGEQFF
TGTGCCAGCAGCCCCGGACAGGGGGCGGGTGAGCAGTTCTTC
>TRBV29-1|TRBJ2-1|TRBD1|few
CSVLGQRTYNEQFF
TGCAGCGTCCTGGGACAGCGAACCTACAATGAGCAGTTCTTC
>TRBV4-2|TRBJ2-3|TRBD2|NA
CASSQDQRGGPDTQYF
TGTGCCAGCAGCCAAGATCAGCGGGGGGGCCCAGATACGCAGTATTTT